This T cell receptor beta chain derives from a study of beta chain features in type 1 diabetes. Overall study context: Regarding age, gender and cell yields, patients proved similar to healthy donors. Study observations and caveats: Compared with healthy donors, patients appeared to share more similar naive, central memory and regulatory TCRB repertoires. Using cDNA template may skew counts toward highly expressing activated cells.

Concerning this clone: Its antigen is unknown.

Per germline, CDR1 SEHNR and CDR2 FQNEAQ (reference sequence). The CDR3 runs to 14 residues. V lost 5 bases and J 2 bases, leaving 12 bases between the germline ends. What was sequenced were expressed TCRB transcripts, since all of the isolated RNA had been reverse transcribed. Per sample, stem cell-like memory T cell libraries averaged around 960,000 reads. The table came from immunoSEQ multiplex PCR; TCRdb's copy has only in-frame clones and leaves some out. The sample consists of about 13,000 clones, more than 40% of them appearing once. The rearrangement joins TRBV7-9 to TRBJ1-1; a weak D match, TRBD1 (6 bases). The TCR was taken from a man aged 18 to 30 in good health. The sequencing input was stem cell memory CD4+ T cells from blood. The chain's CDR3 is CASSLGQSNTEAFF. CDR3 sequence (DNA): TGTGCCAGCAGCCTAGGACAGAGTAACACTGAAGCTTTCTTT.